Shown below are 29 T cell receptor beta chains from a single sample sequenced in a study of CD8 T cells in acute hepatitis C reinfection. Time point reported: naive CD8 control sorted from an acute-time-point sample. Data came from immunoSEQ multiplex PCR; TCRdb stores just in-frame clones and leaves some out. The sample comprises 30,000 to 40,000 clones, around nine tenths of which are singletons, and less than 0.6% rests with the top ten. Sequenced material: naive CD8+ T cells from PBMCs. The receptors originated from a man aged 25-40 years with chronic hepatitis C.

The chain joins TRBV7-2 to TRBJ2-3; D is undetermined. This CDR3 is built from 16 residues. CDR1 is SGHTA, CDR2 FQGNSA, per germline. The ends were cut back, 1 base at V and 3 bases at J, with 14 bases in the middle. The CDR3 reads CASSLGGYTGTDTQYF. The CDR3 coding sequence is TGTGCCAGCAGCTTAGGAGGTTACACCGGGACAGATACGCAGTATTTT.

The chain is built from TRBV18 and TRBJ2-5; D is perhaps TRBD1 or TRBD2 (5 bases each). The V end lost 6 bases, the J end lost 3 bases, and 14 bases lay between the germline ends. Germline V gene lookup returns CDR1 KGHSH and CDR2 LQKENI. The length of the CDR3 is 14 residues. The CDR3 bases are TGTGCCAGCTCGCAAGGGACCGAAAAAGAGACCCAGTACTTC. It is translated as CASSQGTEKETQYF.

This clone was counted a single time. The chain has TRBV5-1 and TRBJ2-5, with TRBD2 as a possible D gene (5 bases). The CDR3 is made up of 20 amino acids. V lost 0 bases and J 4 bases, leaving 28 bases between the germline ends. Germline values: CDR1 SGHRS, CDR2 YFSETQ. The CDR3 region has the DNA TGCGCCAGCAGCTTGGGGACGGTGACGGTTCCCACTAGGTCGCCAGAGACCCAGTACTTC. This encodes CASSLGTVTVPTRSPETQYF. The variable domain in full, with the rest retrieved from reference TRBV5-1 and TRBJ2-5, is KAGVTQTPRYLIKTRGQQVTLSCSPISGHRSVSWYQQTPGQGLQFLFEYFSETQRNKGNFPGRFSGRQFSNSRSEMNVSTLELGDSALYLCASSLGTVTVPTRSPETQYFGPGTRLLVL.

V usage is TRBV10-3 and J usage is TRBJ1-4; the D is unclear. The germline gives CDR1 ENHRY, CDR2 SYGVKD. The V gene lost 6 bases and the J gene lost 1 base, with 9 bases spanning the gap. This CDR3 is 14 amino acids long. DNA of the CDR3: TGTGCCATCAGGGAGGCGGAAACTAATGAAAAACTGTTTTTT. It is translated as CAIREAETNEKLFF.

This clone was counted only a few times. The chain couples TRBV15 to TRBJ1-2, with D unresolved. Deletions cut 0 bases from V and 5 bases from J, with 10 bases between. Germline V gene sequence: CDR1 LNHNV, CDR2 YYDKDF (reference sequence). The CDR3 runs 14 residues. For the CDR3, the DNA is TGTGCCACCAGCAGAGATACGGATGGATATGGCTACACCTTC. This gives the protein CATSRDTDGYGYTF.

The rearrangement links TRBV19 to TRBJ2-7, with 9 nucleotides matching TRBD1. Germline lookup yields CDR1 LNHDA and CDR2 SQIVND (reference sequence). The CDR3 spans 14 residues. The V and J ends lost 3 bases and 6 bases, in that order; junction bases with no gene match: 6. The DNA of the CDR3 is TGTGCCAGTAGTATTAGTGGGACAGGGTTCGAGCAGTACTTC. Its protein product is CASSISGTGFEQYF.

V gene TRBV5-4 combines with J gene TRBJ2-1; 7 bases agree with TRBD2. CDR3 size: 12 residues. Trimming removed 3 bases from V and 9 bases from J; junction bases left unmatched: 3. Germline-derived CDR1 and CDR2 are SGHNT and YYREEE (reference sequence). CDR3: CASSWGGSEQFF. CDR3 coding DNA: TGTGCCAGCAGCTGGGGAGGGAGTGAGCAGTTCTTC.

This clone was seen just once. V gene TRBV5-1 combines with J gene TRBJ1-1; D unclear. Germline lookup yields CDR1 SGHRS and CDR2 YFSETQ. CDR3 length equals 16 residues. V lost 0 bases to trimming and J lost 0 bases, with 12 bases between them. CDR3 residues: CASSLDPAIVNTEAFF. The CDR3 DNA is TGCGCCAGCAGCTTGGATCCCGCGATAGTGAACACTGAAGCTTTCTTT. Filled out from reference TRBV5-1 and TRBJ1-1, the complete variable domain reads KAGVTQTPRYLIKTRGQQVTLSCSPISGHRSVSWYQQTPGQGLQFLFEYFSETQRNKGNFPGRFSGRQFSNSRSEMNVSTLELGDSALYLCASSLDPAIVNTEAFFGQGTRLTVV.

The V call is TRBV19, the J call TRBJ1-5, with a tentative D call TRBD1 (6 bases). This CDR3 contains 13 residues. CDR1 LNHDA and CDR2 SQIVND come from the germline V gene (reference sequence). Deletions cut 3 bases from V and 5 bases from J, with 8 bases between. The CDR3 DNA reads as TGTGCCAGTAGTATCAGGGGCGATCAGCCCCAGCATTTT. Amino acids: CASSIRGDQPQHF.

The V gene is TRBV7-6, the J gene TRBJ2-7; tentative D call: TRBD2 (6 bases). The germline V gene encodes CDR1 SGHVS and CDR2 FNYEAQ. The length of the CDR3 is 17 residues. Trimming removed 2 bases from V and 0 bases from J, with 17 bases in between. The CDR3, as DNA: TGTGCCAGCAGCTTAAGGGACCCTAGCGAGAGCTCCTACGAGCAGTACTTC. It codes for CASSLRDPSESSYEQYF. The full variable domain, its missing parts supplied by reference TRBV7-6 and TRBJ2-7, is GAGVSQSPRYKVTKRGQDVALRCDPISGHVSLYWYRQALGQGPEFLTYFNYEAQQDKSGLPNDRFSAERPEGSISTLTIQRTEQRDSAMYRCASSLRDPSESSYEQYFGPGTRLTVT.

CDR3 residues: CASSERGQVNQPQHF. Here the CDR3 DNA reads TGTGCCAGCAGTGAACGAGGTCAGGTCAATCAGCCCCAGCATTTT. The chain combines TRBV2 with TRBJ1-5, with D hard to call. Germline values: CDR1 SNHLY, CDR2 FYNNEI. Trimming cost V 2 bases and J 3 bases, with 11 bases left between them. This CDR3 contains 15 residues.

The chain links TRBV5-1 to TRBJ2-2; 9 nucleotides match TRBD2. Trimming removed 3 bases from V and 0 bases from J; junction bases left unmatched: 6. Germline-derived CDR1 and CDR2 are SGHRS and YFSETQ. The length of the CDR3 is 17 residues. The CDR3 sequence is CASSWSLAGPNTGELFF. CDR3 DNA: TGCGCCAGCAGCTGGTCACTAGCGGGCCCGAACACCGGGGAGCTGTTTTTT.

The V gene is TRBV28, the J gene TRBJ2-7; tentatively, D is TRBD1 (5 bases). In germline, CDR1 is MDHEN, CDR2 SYDVKM. The V gene lost 6 bases and the J gene lost 4 bases, with 7 bases spanning the gap. The CDR3 sequence is 11 residues long. The CDR3 here is CASSQGYEQYF. The CDR3 nucleotides read TGTGCCAGCAGCCAGGGATACGAGCAGTACTTC.

In regard to this clone: Sequence at one end of the junction differs from germline and may be a read error. The chain links TRBV7-7 to TRBJ2-1, with 7 nucleotides matching TRBD2. Germline V gives CDR1 SSHAT, CDR2 FNYEAQ (reference sequence). The CDR3 covers 13 residues. CDR3 nucleotide sequence: TGTGCTAGCAGTGGCGGGAGTCTGGGTGAGCAGTTCTTC. Protein sequence: CASSGGSLGEQFF.

This clone was observed a few times. The chain joins TRBV19 to TRBJ1-2; no reliable D call. The V gene lost 3 bases and the J gene lost 3 bases, with 5 bases spanning the gap. Looked up from germline, CDR1 is LNHDA and CDR2 is SQIVND (reference sequence). The CDR3 has 12 amino acids. CDR3 in DNA: TGTGCCAGTAGTATGTCCTACTATGGCTACACCTTC. This encodes CASSMSYYGYTF.

The chain uses TRBV5-5 and TRBJ1-2, with D unclear. Germline-derived CDR1 and CDR2 are SGHKS and YYEKEE (reference sequence). The CDR3 loop spans 13 amino acids. V was clipped by 2 bases and J by 6 bases, with 11 bases between them. The CDR3 nucleotides read TGTGCCAGCAGCTTTTACCGACTAGATGGCTACACCTTC. The encoded protein is CASSFYRLDGYTF.

V usage is TRBV6-5 and J usage is TRBJ2-3; 8 bases are a match to TRBD1. This CDR3 contains 12 residues. The junction had 0 bases not matched to a gene; V was cut back by 6 bases and J by 4 bases. Per germline, CDR1 MNHEY and CDR2 SVGAGI. The CDR3 coding sequence is TGTGCCAGCAGGACAGGGGCAGATACGCAGTATTTT. As protein: CASRTGADTQYF.

Comments on this clone: The identical CDR3 is also encoded by other nucleotide sequences in the sample. This chain joins TRBV5-1 and TRBJ1-1; D gene ambiguous. This CDR3 comprises 13 residues. Germline V gene sequence: CDR1 SGHRS, CDR2 YFSETQ. V lost 0 bases, J lost 1 base, and 4 bases lay in between. The CDR3 loop is CASSLGGNTEAFF. The CDR3 region has the DNA TGCGCCAGCAGCTTGGGAGGGAACACTGAAGCTTTCTTT.

This clone was detected a few times. The V and J genes are TRBV27 and TRBJ1-1; 7 nucleotides agree with TRBD1. J was trimmed by 5 bases and V by 6 bases; bases with no gene match: 6. In germline, CDR1 is MNHEY, CDR2 SMNVEV (reference sequence). CDR3 length: 13 amino acids. CDR3 region: CASSPGGDTEAFF. As DNA, the CDR3 is TGTGCCAGCAGCCCAGGGGGAGATACTGAAGCTTTCTTT.

The rearrangement links TRBV5-8 to TRBJ2-3, with 7 positions matching TRBD1. The CDR3 is made up of 17 amino acids. The V gene's germline CDR1 is SGHTS and CDR2 YDEGEE. Trimming cost V 3 bases and J 1 base; bases outside gene matches: 11. This CDR3 reads CASSSLTTGDRTDTQYF. For the CDR3, the DNA is TGTGCCAGCAGCTCCCTAACAACAGGGGACCGCACAGATACGCAGTATTTT.

V and J are TRBV5-1 and TRBJ2-7; 7 bases align to TRBD2. CDR3 length: 15 amino acids. J lost 4 bases, V lost 0 bases, and 7 bases had no gene match. The V gene's germline CDR1 is SGHRS and CDR2 YFSETQ. CDR3 nucleotides: TGCGCCAGCAGCTTGGCAGCGGGGCAACTTTACGAGCAGTACTTC. This gives the protein CASSLAAGQLYEQYF.

V and J are TRBV27 and TRBJ2-7; 8 bases map to TRBD2. Trimming took 4 bases from V and 2 from J; bases not matched to a gene: 4. This CDR3 has 14 residues. CDR1 and CDR2 from the germline V gene are MNHEY and SMNVEV (reference sequence). In DNA form, the CDR3 reads TGTGCCAGCAGTTCAGCGGGGGCCACCTACGAGCAGTACTTC. Encoded protein: CASSSAGATYEQYF.

This chain joins TRBV13 and TRBJ1-1, with D possibly TRBD1 on 6 matching bases. V was trimmed by 0 bases and J by 5 bases, leaving 19 bases between them. This CDR3 region has 17 residues. Germline values: CDR1 PRHDT, CDR2 FYEKMQ (reference sequence). CDR3 DNA sequence: TGTGCCAGCAGCTTAGGCGGAGACAGGCTCGAAAGGACTGAAGCTTTCTTT. Residues: CASSLGGDRLERTEAFF.

This clone occurred a few times. V is TRBV2 and J is TRBJ1-1; D perhaps matches TRBD1 (6 bases). Germline CDR1 and CDR2: SNHLY and FYNNEI. Trimming took 6 bases from V and 11 from J, leaving 28 bases between them. The CDR3 runs to 16 residues. For the CDR3, the DNA is TGTGCCAGCAGGGTAATGTTGGGGGGCGCAAAGTCTCTGGCTTTCTTT. It yields the protein CASRVMLGGAKSLAFF.

The J gene is TRBJ1-1, the V gene TRBV19; 8 bases are a match to TRBD1. Per the germline V gene, CDR1 is LNHDA and CDR2 is SQIVND (reference sequence). V shed 4 bases and J 3 bases; nucleotides not matched to a gene: 4. The CDR3 totals 14 residues. CDR3 sequence: CASSTETGDTEAFF. The CDR3 DNA reads as TGTGCCAGTAGTACAGAGACAGGGGACACTGAAGCTTTCTTT.

CDR3 DNA: TGTGCCAGCACAGGACAGGGGTCCGAAGCTTTCTTT. This codes for CASTGQGSEAFF. The chain is built from TRBV27 and TRBJ1-1; 9 bases are a match to TRBD1. The germline CDR1 and CDR2 sequences are MNHEY and SMNVEV (reference sequence). Trimming took 7 bases from V and 8 from J; bases not matched to a gene: 5. This CDR3 region has 12 residues.

This clone was counted a single time. V usage is TRBV11-2 and J usage is TRBJ1-1; D not certain. The CDR3 totals 15 residues. Deletions cut 0 bases from V and 0 bases from J, with 8 bases between. In germline, CDR1 is SGHAT, CDR2 FQNNGV. CDR3 bases: TGTGCCAGCAGCTTAGATCCGATCATGAACACTGAAGCTTTCTTT. Residues: CASSLDPIMNTEAFF.

V gene TRBV18 combines with J gene TRBJ2-5, with D perhaps TRBD1 (6 bases). V was pared by 3 bases and J by 3 bases, with 14 bases between. Germline CDR1 reads KGHSH; CDR2 reads LQKENI. This CDR3 is 15 amino acids long. CDR3 nucleotides: TGTGCCAGCTCACCCGGGGTAGACAGGAAAGAGACCCAGTACTTC. It specifies CASSPGVDRKETQYF.

This chain uses TRBV4-1 with TRBJ2-1; 16 positions agree with TRBD2. With V trimmed by 1 base and J by 10 bases, 7 bases remained unmatched. CDR3 length: 17 amino acids. Germline CDR1 reads MGHRA; CDR2 reads YSYEKL. CDR3 DNA sequence: TGCGCCAGCAGCCAAGGCTACGGGACTAGCGGGGGGGACGAGCAGTTCTTC. Residues: CASSQGYGTSGGDEQFF.